What follows is one TCR beta chain and its context. Here immunoSEQ multiplex PCR was the method, and the copy in TCRdb shows in-frame clones only, minus some. The sample includes under 130,000 clones, roughly 92% of them seen just once. CDR1 is SGHKS and CDR2 is YYEKEE in the germline V gene (reference sequence). The CDR3 totals 17 residues. Trimming left V 2 bases short and J 3 bases short, with 21 bases between. The data were obtained in a study of T cell changes during pregnancy in multiple sclerosis. The clonotype was recovered from a female donor with multiple sclerosis, enrolled in a pregnancy study. The sequencing here drew on peripheral blood, taken after pregnancy. This sequence joins TRBV5-5 and TRBJ2-7; D ambiguous. The CDR3 DNA reads as TGTGCCAGCAGCTTCACCCCGATAGACACACGATTCTACGAGCAGTACTTC. This codes for CASSFTPIDTRFYEQYF.